The 32 T cell receptor beta chains below come from one sample, sequenced in a study of response to subunit inactivated influenza vaccine. MiXCR, run by TCRdb on the RT-PCR reads, gives a single entry per CDR3 protein. The data show 610,000 or so distinct CDR3 sequences, 12% to 15% seen once. Specimen: PBMCs from blood, collected 11 to 12 days after vaccination. These receptors were taken from a man aged 50-59 years who received an inactivated influenza vaccine.

This clonotype was picked up a small number of times. This chain uses TRBV24-1 with TRBJ2-2; 10 bases are a match to TRBD2. The CDR3 length is 14 residues. The V and J ends lost 5 bases and 7 bases, in that order; junction bases with no gene match: 3. Per germline, CDR1 KGHDR and CDR2 SFDVKD. CDR3 protein: CATSGSSGSGELFF. The DNA for the CDR3 is TGTGCCACCAGTGGTTCTAGCGGGAGCGGGGAGCTGTTTTTT.

The genes are TRBV12-3 or TRBV12-4 and TRBJ1-4, with D uncertain. The V gene lost 7 bases and the J gene lost 5 bases, with 11 bases spanning the gap. The CDR3 totals 13 residues. The CDR3 loop is CASMRAENEKLFF. DNA of the CDR3: TGTGCCAGCATGAGGGCAGAGAATGAAAAACTGTTTTTT.

The rearrangement links TRBV20-1 to TRBJ1-1; D not resolved. CDR3 size: 13 residues. V was clipped by 3 bases and J by 0 bases, with 8 bases between them. Germline-derived CDR1 and CDR2 are DFQATT and SNEGSKA (reference sequence). DNA of the CDR3: TGCAGTGCTAGCGCGGTGGTGAACACTGAAGCTTTCTTT. Residues: CSASAVVNTEAFF.

This clonotype was observed a few times. The chain has TRBV5-1 and TRBJ2-2, with D unresolved. From germline, CDR1 is SGHRS and CDR2 YFSETQ. V dropped 1 base and J dropped 2 bases, with 12 bases sitting between them. This CDR3 has 16 amino acids. This CDR3 reads CASSLRTLTNTGELFF. The CDR3 nucleotides read TGCGCCAGCAGCTTGAGAACTCTGACTAACACCGGGGAGCTGTTTTTT.

V is TRBV5-1 and J is TRBJ1-1, with a weak D call TRBD1 (6 bases). This CDR3 region has 14 residues. Trimming removed 4 bases from V and 4 bases from J, with 14 bases in between. In germline, CDR1 is SGHRS, CDR2 YFSETQ. The CDR3 DNA sequence: TGCGCCAGCAGCAAGGACACAGGGACCACTGAAGCTTTCTTT. This codes for CASSKDTGTTEAFF.

The genes are TRBV12-3 or TRBV12-4 and TRBJ1-1; D perhaps matches TRBD1 (5 bases). Trimming removed 2 bases from V and 8 bases from J, with 12 bases in between. CDR3 length equals 13 residues. The CDR3 region has the DNA TGTGCCAGCAGTTTATCGGCGGGGGGGGAAGCTTTCTTT. This gives the protein CASSLSAGGEAFF.

There are many counts of this clonotype. The gene calls are TRBV6-5 and TRBJ1-5; no definite D call. Germline V gene sequence: CDR1 MNHEY, CDR2 SVGAGI. Deletions cut 0 bases from V and 7 bases from J, with 7 bases between. CDR3 length: 13 amino acids. The CDR3 bases are TGTGCCAGCAGTTACTCGAATGGCCAGCCCCAGCATTTT. Its translation: CASSYSNGQPQHF.

The chain employs TRBV18 and TRBJ2-7; no reliable D call. Germline V gene sequence: CDR1 KGHSH, CDR2 LQKENI. Between the trimmed V and J ends, which lost 3 bases and 3 bases, there was a span of 9 bases. The CDR3 is made up of 13 amino acids. CDR3 amino acids: CASSPPGNYEQYF. CDR3 nucleotides: TGTGCCAGCTCACCCCCAGGAAACTACGAGCAGTACTTC.

In its sample, this clonotype was seen a few times. V and J are TRBV20-1 and TRBJ2-3; 7 nucleotides agree with TRBD1. CDR1 DFQATT and CDR2 SNEGSKA come from the germline V gene (reference sequence). With V trimmed by 6 bases and J by 6 bases, 12 bases remained unmatched. This CDR3 comprises 14 residues. The CDR3 DNA follows: TGCAGTGCAGCAGGGGGTGACGGCTTGGATACGCAGTATTTT. It yields the protein CSAAGGDGLDTQYF.

This clonotype was seen a handful of times. The chain employs TRBV10-3 and TRBJ1-1; D gene uncertain. V was cut by 4 bases and J by 0 bases, with 6 bases left in between. This CDR3 is 13 amino acids long. Per germline, CDR1 ENHRY and CDR2 SYGVKD. CDR3 nucleotide sequence: TGTGCCATCAGTGGGTACTTGAACACTGAAGCTTTCTTT. Its protein product is CAISGYLNTEAFF.

V is TRBV6-2 or TRBV6-3 and J is TRBJ2-7; D may be TRBD2 (5 bases). The CDR3 runs to 13 residues. The V gene lost 7 bases and the J gene lost 2 bases, with 12 bases spanning the gap. Per the germline V gene, CDR1 is MNHEY and CDR2 is SVGEGT. The CDR3 region is CASKRTMTYEQYF. CDR3 nucleotides: TGTGCCAGCAAGCGGACGATGACCTACGAGCAGTACTTC.

This clonotype was counted at least ten times. The chain combines TRBV7-9 with TRBJ2-2; D perhaps matches TRBD2 (6 bases). Germline V gene lookup returns CDR1 SEHNR and CDR2 FQNEAQ (reference sequence). This CDR3 region has 14 residues. V lost 0 bases and J 6 bases, leaving 8 bases between the germline ends. The CDR3 region has the DNA TGTGCCAGCAGCTTAGCGGCGGGATCCGGGGAGCTGTTTTTT. Translation: CASSLAAGSGELFF. Using reference TRBV7-9 and TRBJ2-2 for the parts outside the CDR3, the full variable domain is DTGVSQNPRHKITKRGQNVTFRCDPISEHNRLYWYRQTLGQGPEFLTYFQNEAQLEKSRLLSDRFSAERPKGSFSTLEIQRTEQGDSAMYLCASSLAAGSGELFFGEGSRLTVL.

This clonotype was found many times. The rearrangement links TRBV7-2 to TRBJ2-7, with D uncertain. The V and J ends lost 0 bases and 3 bases respectively, with 9 bases between them. The CDR3 has 14 amino acids. Germline loops: CDR1 SGHTA, CDR2 FQGNSA. This CDR3 reads CASSLASGSYEQYF. The CDR3 nucleotides are TGTGCCAGCAGCTTAGCGTCGGGTAGCTACGAGCAGTACTTC.

The chain employs TRBV20-1 and TRBJ1-3, with D tentatively TRBD1 (5 bases). Germline values: CDR1 DFQATT, CDR2 SNEGSKA (reference sequence). The CDR3 covers 14 residues. The V end lost 6 bases, the J end lost 3 bases, and 15 bases lay between the germline ends. The CDR3 bases are TGCAGTGCGCCCGTCCAGGGCTATGGAAACACCATATATTTT. Protein product: CSAPVQGYGNTIYF.

This clonotype occurred a few times. The gene calls are TRBV12-3 or TRBV12-4 and TRBJ1-2; D gene uncertain. Trimming took off 3 bases at V and 5 bases at J, with 10 bases between the two ends. The CDR3 has 13 amino acids. In nucleotides, the CDR3 is TGTGCCAGCAGTTTGGCGGCAGATTATGGCTACACCTTC. Its protein is CASSLAADYGYTF.

This clonotype was counted between two and nine times. The chain links TRBV4-3 to TRBJ2-1, with D unclear. In germline, CDR1 is LGHNA, CDR2 YSLEER. Trimming left V 1 base short and J 9 bases short, with 7 bases between. The CDR3 contains 12 residues. CDR3 coding DNA: TGCGCCAGCAGCCAAGCCAGTGGTGAGCAGTTCTTC. It is translated as CASSQASGEQFF.

V gene TRBV5-5 combines with J gene TRBJ2-7; possibly TRBD1 for D (5 bases). CDR1 is SGHKS, CDR2 YYEKEE, per germline (reference sequence). Trimming pared 1 base from V and 3 bases from J, leaving 14 bases between. The CDR3 length is 15 residues. The CDR3, as DNA: TGTGCCAGCAGCTTGCAGGGTGGCAGGGTCTACGAGCAGTACTTC. This codes for CASSLQGGRVYEQYF.

This clonotype has more than one count but fewer than ten. The V gene is TRBV4-2, the J gene TRBJ2-3, with D perhaps given as TRBD1 or TRBD2 (5 bases each). Trimming pared 1 base from V and 0 bases from J, leaving 14 bases between. Germline lookup yields CDR1 LGHNA and CDR2 YNFKEQ. The CDR3 runs to 17 residues. CDR3 sequence (DNA): TGTGCCAGCAGCCAAGGGAGACGGGGCGCTAGCACAGATACGCAGTATTTT. This translates into CASSQGRRGASTDTQYF.

CDR3 protein: CASSLAAYSYNEQFF. The CDR3 region has the DNA TGTGCCAGCAGCTTAGCGGCCTATAGCTACAATGAGCAGTTCTTC. The chain couples TRBV7-9 to TRBJ2-1, with D unresolved. Germline-derived CDR1 and CDR2 are SEHNR and FQNEAQ (reference sequence). The germline V and J ends were trimmed by 0 bases and 3 bases, with 9 bases remaining between them. CDR3 size: 15 residues. Complete variable domain (other parts from reference TRBV7-9 and TRBJ2-1): DTGVSQNPRHKITKRGQNVTFRCDPISEHNRLYWYRQTLGQGPEFLTYFQNEAQLEKSRLLSDRFSAERPKGSFSTLEIQRTEQGDSAMYLCASSLAAYSYNEQFFGPGTRLTVL.

This clonotype was seen many times. The chain joins TRBV12-3 or TRBV12-4 to TRBJ2-1, with 8 positions matching TRBD1. V was pared by 4 bases and J by 6 bases, with 14 bases of the junction left unmatched. The CDR3 spans 17 residues. For the CDR3, the DNA is TGTGCCAGCAGTTCGCCCCCCGGGACAGGAATAGGCAATGAGCAGTTCTTC. It translates to CASSSPPGTGIGNEQFF.

The sample holds a few counts of this clonotype. This chain uses TRBV28 with TRBJ2-7; 8 bases fit TRBD1. Per the germline V gene, CDR1 is MDHEN and CDR2 is SYDVKM. The junction had 11 bases not matched to a gene; V was cut back by 4 bases and J by 6 bases. The CDR3 sequence is 15 residues long. The CDR3 DNA is TGTGCCAGCAGTTATCCCACTGGACAGGGACGCGAGCAGTACTTC. Protein product: CASSYPTGQGREQYF.

J is TRBJ2-1 and V is TRBV4-1; D is tentatively TRBD1 or TRBD2 (6 bases each). From germline, CDR1 is MGHRA and CDR2 YSYEKL. Deletions cut 0 bases from V and 9 bases from J, with 12 bases between. The CDR3 contains 14 residues. CDR3 region: CASSQDGRGVEQFF. CDR3 DNA sequence: TGCGCCAGCAGCCAAGATGGAAGGGGGGTTGAGCAGTTCTTC.

V and J are TRBV6-5 and TRBJ1-2, with D possibly matching TRBD1 (5 bases). CDR1 and CDR2 (germline): MNHEY, SVGAGI. The CDR3 loop spans 15 amino acids. Trimming cost V 0 bases and J 7 bases, with 15 bases left between them. In nucleotides, the CDR3 is TGTGCCAGCAGTTACTCGCTGGGAGGGGTAGGTGGCTACACCTTC. It translates to CASSYSLGGVGGYTF.

This clonotype was detected only a few times. This sequence joins TRBV7-2 and TRBJ1-6, with TRBD1 matching 7 bases. The ends lost 0 bases at V and 0 bases at J; junction bases unmatched: 8. Germline V gene sequence: CDR1 SGHTA, CDR2 FQGNSA. The CDR3 spans 19 residues. CDR3 sequence (DNA): TGTGCCAGCAGCTTAGCTTCCCGGGACAGAGGCTCCTATAATTCACCCCTCCACTTT. Translation gives CASSLASRDRGSYNSPLHF.

This clonotype was counted between two and nine times. This rearrangement joins TRBV20-1 to TRBJ2-7, with 7 bases aligning to TRBD1. With 4 bases clipped from V and 3 bases from J, the junction kept 6 bases outside the gene matches. Germline CDR1 reads DFQATT; CDR2 reads SNEGSKA (reference sequence). The length of the CDR3 is 13 residues. The DNA for the CDR3 is TGCAGTGCTAAACAGGGGACCTTCTACGAGCAGTACTTC. Translating gives CSAKQGTFYEQYF.

The table lists this clonotype with a few counts. The CDR3 nucleotides read TGTGCCAGCAGTCCCCCGATGGCTTTGGAGCAGTACTTC. Amino acids: CASSPPMALEQYF. The genes are TRBV12-3 or TRBV12-4 and TRBJ2-7; D is ambiguous. The CDR3 sequence is 13 residues long. Between the trimmed V and J ends, which lost 5 bases and 7 bases, there was a span of 15 bases.

In its sample, this clonotype was seen many times. The V gene is TRBV6-2 or TRBV6-3, the J gene TRBJ2-7; the D is unclear. V dropped 6 bases and J dropped 7 bases, with 19 bases sitting between them. The CDR3 runs to 14 residues. Germline CDR1 and CDR2: MNHEY and SVGEGT. CDR3 sequence: CASRTRVWMSEQYF. CDR3 coding DNA: TGTGCCAGCAGAACAAGGGTCTGGATGTCTGAGCAGTACTTC.

The rearrangement joins TRBV9 to TRBJ2-3; no definite D call. The germline CDR1 and CDR2 sequences are SGDLS and YYNGEE. The CDR3 sequence is 16 residues long. V lost 0 bases and J 0 bases, leaving 11 bases between the germline ends. CDR3 region: CASSVGVSVSTDTQYF. DNA of the CDR3: TGTGCCAGCAGCGTAGGTGTCAGCGTTAGCACAGATACGCAGTATTTT.

This clonotype has just a few counts. Here the CDR3 DNA reads TGCAGTGCTGCGGGGGGCCCCTCGGACAATGAGCAGTTCTTC. Translation gives CSAAGGPSDNEQFF. This chain joins TRBV20-1 and TRBJ2-1, with 8 bases identical to TRBD2. Germline V gene lookup returns CDR1 DFQATT and CDR2 SNEGSKA (reference sequence). The CDR3 is 14 amino acids. V dropped 5 bases and J dropped 5; count of bases not matched to a gene: 8.

This clonotype was seen only a few times. The chain links TRBV5-1 to TRBJ2-1, with 16 bases identical to TRBD2. V was clipped by 4 bases and J by 3 bases; unmatched bases: 7. Germline values: CDR1 SGHRS, CDR2 YFSETQ. The CDR3 sequence is 18 residues long. CDR3 coding DNA: TGCGCCAGCAGCCAGGGACTAGCGGGAGGGCCCCGCTACAATGAGCAGTTCTTC. This gives the protein CASSQGLAGGPRYNEQFF.

A few counts support this clonotype. The chain recombines TRBV5-6 with TRBJ2-4; perhaps TRBD2 as D (6 bases). From germline, CDR1 is SGHDT and CDR2 YYEEEE. With 4 bases removed from V and 8 bases from J, the gap between germline ends came to 16 bases. This CDR3 contains 14 residues. Written as DNA, the CDR3 is TGTGCCAGCAGCGGAACGACAGCGGGTGACATTCAGTACTTC. Its translation: CASSGTTAGDIQYF.

The chain carries TRBV24-1 and TRBJ2-7; TRBD1 or TRBD2 may be the D gene (5 bases each). V shed 5 bases and J shed 5 bases, with 12 bases lying between them. CDR1 KGHDR and CDR2 SFDVKD come from the germline V gene. The CDR3 contains 13 residues. CDR3 protein: CATSAGSVDEQYF. As DNA, the CDR3 is TGTGCCACCAGTGCAGGGAGCGTCGACGAGCAGTACTTC.